A selection of T cell receptor beta chains follows, all from one sample in a study of blood T cell repertoires in COVID-19. The method was immunoSEQ multiplex PCR; TCRdb's version includes in-frame clones alone and lacks a portion of them. The data show about 170,000 clones, under 85% seen once. Sequencing was done on a sample of PBMCs or T cells enriched from blood (not recorded which). These receptors were collected from a man aged 50 to 60 who had recovered from COVID-19. The CDR3 runs from the conserved cysteine through the conserved F or W. A D gene is named only where the DNA matches it firmly. A row's size may be missing; if present it is once, few, many or a size class.

TRBV3-1/TRBV3-2	-	TRBJ1-1	-	TGTGCCAGCAGCCTCTTGGGCCCAAACACTGAAGCTTTCTTT	CASSLLGPNTEAFF
TRBV6-1	-	TRBJ2-7	-	TGTGCCAGCAGTGACGTCAGGGTCCACGAGCAGTACTTC	CASSDVRVHEQYF
TRBV7-9	-	TRBJ2-2	TRBD2	TGTGCCAGCAGCACCAACCTTCTCATTGCTAGCGGGGGGGCCTCCCACACCGGGGAGCTGTTTTTT	CASSTNLLIASGGASHTGELFF
TRBV3-1/TRBV3-2	few	TRBJ1-3	-	TGTGCCAGCAGCCAAGAGCCCAATCGCGTGATTTTGGGCCATAGAAACACCATATATTTT	CASSQEPNRVILGHRNTIYF
TRBV4-1	-	TRBJ1-3	-	TGCGCCAGCAGCCAGAGCTCTGGAAACACCATATATTTT	CASSQSSGNTIYF
TRBV9	once	TRBJ2-3	-	TGTGCCAGCAGCGTAGCGGGAGATACGCAGTATTTT	CASSVAGDTQYF
TRBV4-3	-	TRBJ1-5	TRBD1	TGCGCCAGCAGCCAAGACCTGGACAGGGTGAAACAGCCCCAGCATTTT	CASSQDLDRVKQPQHF
TRBV5-1	-	TRBJ2-1	-	TGCGCCAGCAGCCTTGAGACGCTAGGAGAGCAGTTCTTC	CASSLETLGEQFF
TRBV6-2/TRBV6-3	-	TRBJ2-5	TRBD2	TGTGCCAGCAGTTATAGCTCAGCGGGGTTTAAAGAGACCCAGTACTTC	CASSYSSAGFKETQYF
TRBV29-1	-	TRBJ2-5	-	TGCAGCGTGGAAAGAGGGGGAGAGACCCAGTACTTC	CSVERGGETQYF
TRBV4-1	-	TRBJ1-2	-	TGCGCCAGCAGCCAAGATTACCCAGCTAACTATGGCTACACCTTC	CASSQDYPANYGYTF
TRBV2	-	TRBJ1-5	-	TGTGCCAGCAGCTCAGACCGGGAGAGGCCCCAGCATTTT	CASSSDRERPQHF
TRBV18	-	TRBJ2-1	-	TGTGCCAGCTCACCACCGGGACAAAGACAAGAGCAGTTCTTC	CASSPPGQRQEQFF
TRBV7-2	-	TRBJ2-3	-	TGTGCCAGCAGTCGGGGGGCCAGGACAGATACGCAGTATTTT	CASSRGARTDTQYF
TRBV2	-	TRBJ1-2	-	TGTGCCAGCAGTGACGTGGGCAGCCTACAAGGCTACACCTTC	CASSDVGSLQGYTF
TRBV30	-	TRBJ1-1	-	TGTGCCTGGGCCCAGGACACGTACACTGAAGCTTTCTTT	CAWAQDTYTEAFF
TRBV18	-	TRBJ2-7	TRBD1	TGTGCCAGCTCATACGGACAGGGGGCCACCGAGCAGTACTTC	CASSYGQGATEQYF